The 14 T cell receptor beta chains below come from one sample, sequenced in a study of T-cell memory formation after mild COVID-19. From the 5' RACE reads, TCRdb called clonotypes with MiXCR, one entry per CDR3 protein. The repertoire includes a few hundred thousand distinct CDR3 sequences, roughly a tenth of them detected once, and approximately 2.8% sits in the top ten. Input material: PBMCs or a T cell subset sorted from them (not recorded which). The receptors shown here come from a young man who had mild COVID-19 (a few samples of this study predate the infection). Cell type and time point are not known.

The chain has TRBV28 and TRBJ2-1; the D is unclear. This CDR3 has 14 amino acids. The V gene lost 2 bases and the J gene lost 4 bases, with 9 bases spanning the gap. Germline V gene data show CDR1 as MDHEN and CDR2 as SYDVKM. The DNA of the CDR3 is TGTGCCAGCAGTTTAGTTAGGGTATACAATGAGCAGTTCTTC. Translation: CASSLVRVYNEQFF.

The rearrangement uses TRBV12-3 or TRBV12-4 and TRBJ1-4; D possibly corresponds to TRBD1 (5 bases). V was shortened by 6 bases and J by 8 bases, with 13 bases between the two germline ends. This CDR3 contains 13 residues. CDR3 bases: TGTGCCAGCAGCGACGGGGGAAGGGAAAAACTGTTTTTT. Protein: CASSDGGREKLFF.

The chain links TRBV4-1 to TRBJ2-2; 7 nucleotides align to TRBD1. Trimming took 4 bases from V and 5 from J; bases not matched to a gene: 7. CDR3 length: 15 amino acids. CDR1 is MGHRA, CDR2 YSYEKL, per germline. CDR3 nucleotides: TGCGCCAGCAGCCGGGGACAGCTCGGGACCGGGGAGCTGTTTTTT. This translates into CASSRGQLGTGELFF.

In this sample, this clonotype turned up a few times. The gene calls are TRBV20-1 and TRBJ2-3, with D unresolved. Trimming shortened V by 4 bases and J by 0 bases, and 11 bases separated the two germline ends. The CDR3 has 14 residues. Germline loops: CDR1 DFQATT, CDR2 SNEGSKA (reference sequence). Here the CDR3 DNA reads TGCAGTGCTATCGACAAGACTAGCACAGATACGCAGTATTTT. Translated: CSAIDKTSTDTQYF.

This clonotype has ten or more counts. The chain couples TRBV12-3 or TRBV12-4 to TRBJ1-6; TRBD1 matches 7 bases. Unmatched junction bases numbered 6, after V lost 6 bases and J lost 10 bases. CDR3 length: 13 residues. CDR3 bases: TGTGCCAGCAGCGACAGGGCGAACTCACCCCTCCACTTT. Amino acids: CASSDRANSPLHF.

This clonotype appeared a few times. The rearrangement uses TRBV3-1 and TRBJ2-5; D is uncertain. Trimming removed 0 bases from V and 7 bases from J, with 9 bases in between. This CDR3 has 13 amino acids. The germline V gene has CDR1 LGHDT and CDR2 YNNKEL (reference sequence). CDR3 sequence (DNA): TGTGCCAGCAGCCAAGAACGCTCGGGGACCCAGTACTTC. It specifies CASSQERSGTQYF.

The chain uses TRBV20-1 and TRBJ2-3, with unresolved D. Trimming took off 0 bases at V and 2 bases at J, with 12 bases between the two ends. CDR3 length: 15 amino acids. Germline V gene lookup returns CDR1 DFQATT and CDR2 SNEGSKA (reference sequence). The CDR3 spells CSARDFRTYTDTQYF. The CDR3, as DNA: TGCAGTGCTAGAGATTTCAGGACCTACACAGATACGCAGTATTTT.

Written as DNA, the CDR3 is TGTGCCACCAGTGATGCCTTTGGGGAGCAGTTCTTC. Protein product: CATSDAFGEQFF. The chain couples TRBV24-1 to TRBJ2-1; D not certain. The V gene lost 3 bases and the J gene lost 10 bases, with 9 bases spanning the gap. CDR3 length: 12 amino acids. Germline values: CDR1 KGHDR, CDR2 SFDVKD.

This clonotype was seen just once. The junction departs from the called germline gene at one end, perhaps through a read error. The chain combines TRBV27 with TRBJ2-5; tentatively, D is TRBD2 (5 bases). CDR3 size: 13 residues. Germline-derived CDR1 and CDR2 are MNHEY and SMNVEV (reference sequence). The CDR3 is CARSYGLWETQYF. CDR3 bases: TGTGCCAGAAGTTACGGACTGTGGGAGACCCAGTACTTC.

This clonotype was found a few times. The chain employs TRBV9 and TRBJ2-3; D is uncertain. Trimming pared 1 base from V and 0 bases from J, leaving 9 bases between. The CDR3 runs 15 residues. Germline lookup yields CDR1 SGDLS and CDR2 YYNGEE. Here the CDR3 DNA reads TGTGCCAGCAGCGTAAATGTGGGAAGCACAGATACGCAGTATTTT. This encodes CASSVNVGSTDTQYF.

The J gene is TRBJ2-1, the V gene TRBV6-2 or TRBV6-3; tentative D call: TRBD2 (7 bases). This CDR3 spans 15 amino acids. Germline CDR1 is MNHEY and CDR2 is SVGEGT. The V end was cut by 0 bases, the J end by 9 bases, with 15 bases between. The DNA of the CDR3 is TGTGCCAGCAGTTACTCGGGCGGGGGACAAGGTGAGCAGTTCTTC. Protein: CASSYSGGGQGEQFF.

This clonotype was seen a handful of times. The V gene is TRBV7-3, the J gene TRBJ2-6; D tentatively fits TRBD1 or TRBD2 (5 bases each). The length of the CDR3 is 17 residues. Trimming took off 2 bases at V and 4 bases at J, with 15 bases between the two ends. Looked up from germline, CDR1 is SGHTA and CDR2 is FQGTGA. CDR3 bases: TGTGCCAGCAGCTTACGTCTCTTGGGGACCGGGGCCAACGTCCTGACTTTC. Residues: CASSLRLLGTGANVLTF.

This clonotype occurred many times. The chain couples TRBV9 to TRBJ2-2; a weak D match, TRBD2 (5 bases). The germline V gene encodes CDR1 SGDLS and CDR2 YYNGEE. V lost 4 bases to trimming and J lost 8 bases, with 15 bases between them. The CDR3 extends over 14 amino acids. CDR3 sequence: CASSIRTGGGELFF. Here the CDR3 DNA reads TGTGCCAGCAGCATTCGGACCGGCGGGGGGGAGCTGTTTTTT. Variable domain in full (rest from reference TRBV9 and TRBJ2-2): DSGVTQTPKHLITATGQRVTLRCSPRSGDLSVYWYQQSLDQGLQFLIQYYNGEERAKGNILERFSAQQFPDLHSELNLSSLELGDSALYFCASSIRTGGGELFFGEGSRLTVL.

A few counts support this clonotype. The chain is built from TRBV3-1 and TRBJ2-1; D uncertain. The CDR3 consists of 14 residues. Germline values: CDR1 LGHDT, CDR2 YNNKEL (reference sequence). Trimming removed 0 bases at V and 10 bases at J, with 13 bases between. In DNA, the CDR3 is TGTGCCAGCAGCCAAGATATGGCGGTCAGGGAGCAGTTCTTC. It translates to CASSQDMAVREQFF.